This T cell receptor beta chain was obtained from a study of cytomegalovirus exposure and HLA in healthy donors. Study-level information: Drawn from HLA-typed donors, about 82 million unique TCRs were held in an early data release.

As concerns this clone: What it binds is not known.

Findings and limits, study-wide: According to reports, the classifier identified cytomegalovirus status with high specificity and sensitivity. A later analysis reportedly found fewer N-insertions in an Asian-associated ancestry cluster than the roughly 680-donor mean. Most subjects' HLA-A and HLA-B alleles were reportedly predicted from TCR beta sequences.

The CDR3 covers 16 residues. CDR1 is SGHTS, CDR2 YDEGEE, per germline. V was pared by 5 bases and J by 8 bases, with 23 bases between. With 60 Vbeta and 13 Jbeta primers, the PCR was carried out. The repertoire was sequenced with immunoSEQ multiplex PCR; TCRdb's copy has only in-frame clones and lacks some. The sample has more than 140,000 clones, nearly 80% seen once; the top ten hold roughly 0.69%. The source material was PBMCs. The gene calls are TRBV5-8 and TRBJ1-5; a possible D gene is TRBD1 (5 bases). The receptor was isolated from a male donor in good health and CMV-seronegative. Written as DNA, the CDR3 is TGTGCCAGCAGATTTACCGACAGCCTCTCGTCGAAGCCCCAGCATTTT. This encodes CASRFTDSLSSKPQHF.